The 6 T cell receptor beta chains reported below all come from one sample, sequenced in a study of T cell changes during pregnancy in multiple sclerosis. Libraries were prepared by immunoSEQ multiplex PCR; TCRdb keeps only in-frame clonotypes and omits some of them. The sample shows about 45,000 clones, 85% to 95% of them seen only once. The specimen was CD4+ T cells from peripheral blood mononuclear cells, collected in the third trimester of pregnancy. Source of these receptors: a female donor with multiple sclerosis, enrolled in a pregnancy study.

The J gene is TRBJ2-7, the V gene TRBV7-2, with 7 bases fitting TRBD2. The length of the CDR3 is 14 residues. Germline assignment: CDR1 SGHTA and CDR2 FQGNSA. The V and J ends lost 1 base and 4 bases, in that order; junction bases with no gene match: 4. In DNA, the CDR3 is TGTGCCAGCAGCTTAGTCAGCGGGATATACGAGCAGTACTTC. Translation: CASSLVSGIYEQYF.

The CDR3 nucleotides are TGTGCCAGCACCCTAGCGGGACGGCCGGTTGAAGCTTTCTTT. Amino acids: CASTLAGRPVEAFF. The chain recombines TRBV28 with TRBJ1-1; a possible D gene is TRBD1 (5 bases). The CDR3 covers 14 residues. V was shortened by 7 bases and J by 7 bases, with 19 bases between the two germline ends. Germline V lookup: CDR1 MDHEN, CDR2 SYDVKM.

The rearrangement uses TRBV5-6 and TRBJ1-1, with D unresolved. Germline V gene lookup returns CDR1 SGHDT and CDR2 YYEEEE. The CDR3 totals 15 residues. The germline V and J ends were trimmed by 4 bases and 3 bases, with 16 bases remaining between them. Here the CDR3 DNA reads TGTGCCAGCAGCGCGAGGAAGGTCGGCTACACTGAAGCTTTCTTT. It is translated as CASSARKVGYTEAFF. Full variable domain (outside the CDR3, taken from reference TRBV5-6 and TRBJ1-1): DAGVTQSPTHLIKTRGQQVTLRCSPKSGHDTVSWYQQALGQGPQFIFQYYEEEERQRGNFPDRFSGHQFPNYSSELNVNALLLGDSALYLCASSARKVGYTEAFFGQGTRLTVV.

The chain carries TRBV18 and TRBJ2-2; D perhaps matches TRBD2 (6 bases). Looked up from germline, CDR1 is KGHSH and CDR2 is LQKENI. The CDR3 is 15 amino acids. The V end was cut by 3 bases, the J end by 5 bases, with 13 bases between. CDR3 residues: CASSPRTTGTGELFF. In nucleotides, the CDR3 is TGTGCCAGCTCACCCCGGACTACGGGAACCGGGGAGCTGTTTTTT.

This sequence joins TRBV14 and TRBJ2-3; maybe TRBD2 (5 bases). Trimming pared 5 bases from V and 4 bases from J, leaving 10 bases between. Germline V gene data show CDR1 as SGHDN and CDR2 as FVKESK. CDR3 length: 13 residues. CDR3 DNA sequence: TGTGCCAGCAGCGTTCTGAGGGCAGATACGCAGTATTTT. Translating it yields CASSVLRADTQYF.

This clone was counted once. The chain couples TRBV12-5 to TRBJ2-1, with 7 bases lining up with TRBD2. J gave up 4 bases and V 6 bases, and 9 bases lay outside the gene matches. This CDR3 contains 15 residues. Germline V gene sequence: CDR1 LGHNT, CDR2 FRNRAP. The CDR3 DNA reads as TGTGCTAGTGGGCTGAGCGGGGAACTGTACAATGAGCAGTTCTTC. Translated, it gives CASGLSGELYNEQFF.